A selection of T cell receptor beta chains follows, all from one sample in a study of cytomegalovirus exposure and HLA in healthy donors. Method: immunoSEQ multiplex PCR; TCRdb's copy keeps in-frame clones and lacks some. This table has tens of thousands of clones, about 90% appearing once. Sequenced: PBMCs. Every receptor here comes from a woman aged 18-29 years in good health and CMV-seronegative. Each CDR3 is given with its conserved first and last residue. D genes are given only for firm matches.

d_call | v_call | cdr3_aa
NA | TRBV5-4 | CASSLRFRGGRETQYF
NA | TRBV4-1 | CASSQQPGAYEQYF
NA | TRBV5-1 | CASRGAGATSSYNEQFF
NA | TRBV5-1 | CASSLPSGGTETQYF
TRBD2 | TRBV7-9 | CASSRTSGPKHEQFF
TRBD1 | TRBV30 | CAWSRTGQYSGNTIYF
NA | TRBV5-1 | CASSLGLATYEQYF
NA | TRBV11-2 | CASSLVGGYEQYF
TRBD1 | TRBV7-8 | CASSGTDRGLTPLHF
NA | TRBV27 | CASSLFPNQPQHF
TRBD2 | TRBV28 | CASSFIGSGRTGELFF
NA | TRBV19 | CASSIVQGGDYEQYF
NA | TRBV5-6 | CASSLAVTGNTIYF
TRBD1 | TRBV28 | CATTTQGEGNTIYF
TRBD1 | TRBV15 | CATSRVGQGGFEQYF
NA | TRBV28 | CASGFSYEQYF
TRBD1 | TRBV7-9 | CASSRGDRDRYEQYF
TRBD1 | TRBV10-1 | CAKARLKGQLNYEQYF
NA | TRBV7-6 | CASSLGGGSYEQYF
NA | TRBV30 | CAWNRFAGPEETQYF
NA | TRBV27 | CASSLVPGYYEQYF
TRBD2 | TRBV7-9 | CASSSRLAGVNETQYF
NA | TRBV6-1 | CASRASGEREQYF